These 26 T cell receptor beta chains originate from one sample sequenced in a study of neurological immune-mediated disorders. One entry per CDR3 protein, called by TCRdb with MiXCR from the 5' RACE reads. Among more than 60,000 distinct CDR3 sequences, less than 4% were seen once, and the ten largest hold under 2.5%. The specimen was PBMCs. All receptors come from a woman aged 45-65 years with multiple sclerosis.

This clonotype came up many times. The gene calls are TRBV9 and TRBJ1-1, with 8 bases identical to TRBD1. Trimming at V came to 0 bases and at J to 1 base, leaving 11 bases not matched to a gene. This CDR3 spans 18 amino acids. Germline loops: CDR1 SGDLS, CDR2 YYNGEE. The CDR3 region has the DNA TGTGCCAGCAGCGTAGGTGCGGAATACAGGGGGGCGAACACTGAAGCTTTCTTT. It is translated as CASSVGAEYRGANTEAFF. Full variable domain (missing parts from reference TRBV9 and TRBJ1-1): DSGVTQTPKHLITATGQRVTLRCSPRSGDLSVYWYQQSLDQGLQFLIQYYNGEERAKGNILERFSAQQFPDLHSELNLSSLELGDSALYFCASSVGAEYRGANTEAFFGQGTRLTVV.

A note on this clonotype: Just one base apart from a much larger clone, this may be a read error. The V call is TRBV29-1, the J call TRBJ1-4; D perhaps matches TRBD1 (6 bases). The CDR3 extends over 12 amino acids. Germline loops: CDR1 SQVTM, CDR2 ANQGSEA. CDR3 nucleotides: TGCAGCGCAAGACAGGTTAATGACAAACTGTTTTTT. Translated: CSARQVNDKLFF.

In its sample, this clonotype was seen many times. The chain uses TRBV18 and TRBJ2-3, with D possibly matching TRBD1 (6 bases). V was pared by 2 bases and J by 4 bases, with 10 bases between. Looked up from germline, CDR1 is KGHSH and CDR2 is LQKENI. The CDR3 loop spans 14 amino acids. The CDR3 sequence: CASSPVPGADTQYF. The CDR3 DNA sequence: TGTGCCAGCTCACCAGTGCCAGGGGCAGATACGCAGTATTTT.

This clonotype was counted at least ten times. The chain employs TRBV7-8 and TRBJ2-4, with D perhaps being TRBD1 or TRBD2 (5 bases each). Germline loops: CDR1 SGHVS, CDR2 FQNEAQ. The CDR3 is 13 residues long. V was clipped by 1 base and J by 8 bases, with 9 bases between them. The CDR3 reads CASSLEGTDIQYF. DNA of the CDR3: TGTGCCAGCAGCTTAGAGGGGACGGACATTCAGTACTTC.

There are many counts of this clonotype. This chain joins TRBV29-1 and TRBJ2-7; D possibly corresponds to TRBD1 (6 bases). This CDR3 comprises 12 residues. V shed 4 bases and J shed 4 bases, with 11 bases lying between them. Germline V gives CDR1 SQVTM, CDR2 ANQGSEA. The CDR3 DNA follows: TGCAGCGTTGGGGGGACACCATACGAGCAGTACTTC. It yields the protein CSVGGTPYEQYF.

This clonotype was counted many times. The chain couples TRBV6-6 to TRBJ2-2; 9 nucleotides match TRBD2. CDR3 length: 15 residues. Germline V gene sequence: CDR1 MNHNY, CDR2 SVGAGI (reference sequence). Trimming cost V 6 bases and J 6 bases; bases outside gene matches: 8. The CDR3, as DNA: TGTGCCAGCAGCGCACTAGCGGGTGCCCCCGGGGAGCTGTTTTTT. Protein product: CASSALAGAPGELFF.

This clonotype was recorded at least ten times. The gene calls are TRBV10-3 and TRBJ2-5; D ambiguous. The CDR3 length is 12 residues. Trimming removed 0 bases from V and 2 bases from J, with 1 base in between. CDR1 and CDR2 (germline): ENHRY, SYGVKD. In nucleotides, the CDR3 is TGTGCCATCAGTGAGTCACAAGAGACCCAGTACTTC. Residues: CAISESQETQYF.

This clonotype was found many times. This sequence joins TRBV10-3 and TRBJ1-5, with D unresolved. Germline values: CDR1 ENHRY, CDR2 SYGVKD. Trimming took off 6 bases at V and 1 base at J, with 10 bases between the two ends. The CDR3 is made up of 14 amino acids. CDR3 in DNA: TGTGCCATCAGCATTGACATCAGCAATCAGCCCCAGCATTTT. This encodes CAISIDISNQPQHF.

This clonotype was observed many times. CDR3 DNA: TGTGCCAGCAGTTACTCGCGGAGCTTCTACGAGCAGTACTTC. This sequence encodes CASSYSRSFYEQYF. The chain couples TRBV6-2 or TRBV6-3 to TRBJ2-7; no clear D. CDR3 size: 14 residues. Germline-derived CDR1 and CDR2 are MNHEY and SVGEGT. V dropped 0 bases and J dropped 3 bases, with 9 bases sitting between them.

This clonotype was picked up a small number of times. This sequence joins TRBV20-1 and TRBJ1-5; no clear D gene. Trimming pared 6 bases from V and 5 bases from J, leaving 11 bases between. Germline V CDR1 and CDR2: DFQATT, SNEGSKA (reference sequence). The length of the CDR3 is 12 residues. The CDR3 spells CSASQNDQPQHF. CDR3 bases: TGCAGTGCCTCCCAAAATGATCAGCCCCAGCATTTT.

This clonotype was counted ten times or more. The gene calls are TRBV20-1 and TRBJ2-7, with a possible D match to TRBD1 (6 bases). Germline CDR1 and CDR2: DFQATT and SNEGSKA (reference sequence). This CDR3 region has 12 residues. Trimming took off 3 bases at V and 6 bases at J, with 12 bases between the two ends. The CDR3 sequence is CSARIQGPEQYF. The DNA of the CDR3 is TGCAGTGCTAGGATACAGGGTCCCGAGCAGTACTTC.

This clonotype was counted many times. The chain has TRBV20-1 and TRBJ2-7; 7 bases line up with TRBD2. CDR3 size: 15 residues. V gave up 3 bases and J gave up 7 bases; unmatched junction bases: 15. The germline V gene encodes CDR1 DFQATT and CDR2 SNEGSKA (reference sequence). Here the CDR3 reads CSASSIMGGPGEQYF. Written as DNA, the CDR3 is TGCAGTGCTAGTTCTATTATGGGAGGGCCGGGGGAGCAGTACTTC.

This clonotype was observed many times. This chain links TRBV25-1 with TRBJ2-5; D perhaps matches TRBD2 (5 bases). CDR3 length: 15 amino acids. Trimming took 2 bases from V and 3 from J, leaving 13 bases between them. Germline CDR1 reads MGHDK; CDR2 reads SYGVNS. The CDR3 DNA is TGTGCCAGCAGTGAACACGGGAATCCAAAAGAGACCCAGTACTTC. Amino acid sequence: CASSEHGNPKETQYF.

This clonotype was seen repeatedly, ten times or more. The chain combines TRBV20-1 with TRBJ2-1, with D possibly being TRBD1 (6 bases). Trimming removed 1 base from V and 0 bases from J, with 13 bases in between. The CDR3 sequence is 16 residues long. Germline V gene data show CDR1 as DFQATT and CDR2 as SNEGSKA (reference sequence). The DNA for the CDR3 is TGCAGTGCTAGAGGGGGGACATTGAGCTCCTACAATGAGCAGTTCTTC. Amino acids: CSARGGTLSSYNEQFF.

This clonotype has more than one count but fewer than ten. The gene calls are TRBV4-3 and TRBJ2-3, with D perhaps being TRBD1 or TRBD2 (5 bases each). Germline values: CDR1 LGHNA, CDR2 YSLEER. The CDR3 runs to 13 residues. Trimming cost V 4 bases and J 6 bases, with 11 bases left between them. The chain's CDR3 is CASSPFWGDTQYF. For the CDR3, the DNA is TGCGCCAGCAGCCCCTTCTGGGGGGATACGCAGTATTTT.

This clonotype was seen repeatedly, ten times or more. The chain's CDR3 is CASSYLAGDTGELFF. CDR3 sequence (DNA): TGTGCCAGCAGTTACCTAGCGGGAGACACCGGGGAGCTGTTTTTT. The rearrangement joins TRBV6-2 or TRBV6-3 to TRBJ2-2, with 10 bases aligning to TRBD2. The CDR3 contains 15 residues. Germline CDR1 MNHEY, CDR2 SVGEGT. Losses at the gene ends were 2 bases for V and 3 bases for J; bases not matched to a gene: 0.

This clonotype has at least ten counts. The genes are TRBV27 and TRBJ1-6, with D unresolved. V was clipped by 0 bases and J by 13 bases, with 10 bases between them. This CDR3 contains 13 residues. Germline V lookup: CDR1 MNHEY, CDR2 SMNVEV (reference sequence). The CDR3: CASSLSGGFPLHF. In DNA, the CDR3 is TGTGCCAGCAGTTTATCTGGAGGGTTTCCCCTCCACTTT.

This clonotype has a count of ten or more. V is TRBV9 and J is TRBJ2-2; TRBD1 matches at 9 bases. J was trimmed by 5 bases and V by 4 bases; bases with no gene match: 9. Germline-derived CDR1 and CDR2 are SGDLS and YYNGEE. CDR3 length: 16 amino acids. CDR3: CASSLLGQGWTGELFF. As DNA, the CDR3 is TGTGCCAGCAGCTTACTCGGACAGGGGTGGACCGGGGAGCTGTTTTTT.

This clonotype was found many times. The rearrangement links TRBV7-9 to TRBJ2-5; 9 bases map to TRBD2. V lost 5 bases to trimming and J lost 3 bases; unmatched junction nucleotides: 7. The CDR3 has 15 residues. Germline V gene sequence: CDR1 SEHNR, CDR2 FQNEAQ (reference sequence). This chain's CDR3 is CASSPTLAGKETQYF. DNA for the CDR3: TGTGCCAGCAGCCCAACACTAGCGGGCAAAGAGACCCAGTACTTC. Full variable domain (missing parts from reference TRBV7-9 and TRBJ2-5): DTGVSQNPRHKITKRGQNVTFRCDPISEHNRLYWYRQTLGQGPEFLTYFQNEAQLEKSRLLSDRFSAERPKGSFSTLEIQRTEQGDSAMYLCASSPTLAGKETQYFGPGTRLLVL.

This clonotype was recorded at least ten times. This chain joins TRBV6-2 or TRBV6-3 and TRBJ2-5, with D tentatively TRBD2 (6 bases). Germline lookup yields CDR1 MNHEY and CDR2 SVGEGT. V was pared by 8 bases and J by 3 bases, with 16 bases between. CDR3 length equals 14 residues. The CDR3: CASLLSRGEETQYF. DNA of the CDR3: TGTGCCAGCTTGCTTTCGCGGGGAGAAGAGACCCAGTACTTC.

The rearrangement joins TRBV14 to TRBJ2-5, with 10 bases that match TRBD2. The CDR3 is 16 residues long. With 4 bases clipped from V and 3 bases from J, the junction kept 8 bases outside the gene matches. Germline V CDR1 and CDR2: SGHDN, FVKESK. The DNA for the CDR3 is TGTGCCAGCAGCCTGCTGGGTAGCGGGAGGAAAGAGACCCAGTACTTC. Its translation is CASSLLGSGRKETQYF.

This clonotype was counted many times. The chain is built from TRBV9 and TRBJ2-5, with TRBD2 matching over 7 bases. V was clipped by 2 bases and J by 4 bases; unmatched bases: 5. The V gene's germline CDR1 is SGDLS and CDR2 YYNGEE. The CDR3 runs 14 residues. For the CDR3, the DNA is TGTGCCAGCAGCGTCCAGACTAGCTCAGAGACCCAGTACTTC. Protein product: CASSVQTSSETQYF.

The table lists this clonotype with many counts. The chain has TRBV7-9 and TRBJ1-2; unclear D gene. The CDR3 loop spans 14 amino acids. Germline V gene sequence: CDR1 SEHNR, CDR2 FQNEAQ (reference sequence). V was cut by 5 bases and J by 4 bases, with 14 bases left in between. The CDR3 here is CASSPPEGLYGYTF. The CDR3 bases are TGTGCCAGCAGCCCCCCAGAGGGCCTCTATGGCTACACCTTC.

This clonotype was seen at least ten times. The chain uses TRBV18 and TRBJ2-3, with 8 bases that match TRBD2. Germline V gives CDR1 KGHSH, CDR2 LQKENI. This CDR3 has 15 residues. V trimming: 0 bases; J trimming: 4 bases; junction bases outside the gene matches: 3. CDR3 amino acids: CASSPPSGSPDTQYF. The CDR3 coding sequence is TGTGCCAGCTCACCACCGAGCGGGAGCCCAGATACGCAGTATTTT.

This clonotype was observed at least ten times. The rearrangement links TRBV20-1 to TRBJ2-7, with 11 nucleotides matching TRBD2. CDR3 length equals 14 residues. CDR1 DFQATT and CDR2 SNEGSKA come from the germline V gene (reference sequence). The V segment lost 5 bases and the J segment 6 bases; nucleotides outside the gene matches: 9. CDR3 residues: CSAPRTSGPGEQYF. Here the CDR3 DNA reads TGCAGTGCTCCCCGGACTAGCGGGCCTGGCGAGCAGTACTTC.

This clonotype was detected many times. CDR3 protein: CAITLNPNTEAFF. DNA of the CDR3: TGTGCCATCACTCTGAATCCGAACACTGAAGCTTTCTTT. The rearrangement uses TRBV10-3 and TRBJ1-1; D is unclear. The CDR3 contains 13 residues. The germline V and J ends were trimmed by 7 bases and 1 base, with 10 bases remaining between them. The V gene's germline CDR1 is ENHRY and CDR2 SYGVKD.